The 27 T cell receptor beta chains listed next were all sequenced from one sample in a study of cytomegalovirus exposure and HLA in healthy donors. Primers for the PCR totalled 60 Vbeta and 13 Jbeta. The assay was immunoSEQ multiplex PCR, and TCRdb's table has in-frame clones only and misses some. The table has roughly 140,000 clones, around 86% seen once. Specimen: PBMCs. The receptors here all came from a female donor in good health and CMV-seronegative.

This chain joins TRBV7-3 and TRBJ2-3; TRBD2 matches 14 bases. The CDR3 consists of 16 residues. V gave up 2 bases and J gave up 4 bases; unmatched junction bases: 2. CDR1 is SGHTA and CDR2 is FQGTGA in the germline V gene. The CDR3 reads CASSLGLAGGPDTQYF. The CDR3 DNA reads as TGTGCCAGCAGCTTAGGACTAGCGGGAGGACCAGATACGCAGTATTTT. Supplemented by reference TRBV7-3 and TRBJ2-3, the full variable domain reads GAGVSQTPSNKVTEKGKYVELRCDPISGHTALYWYRQSLGQGPEFLIYFQGTGAADDSGLPNDRFFAVRPEGSVSTLKIQRTERGDSAVYLCASSLGLAGGPDTQYFGPGTRLTVL.

The chain employs TRBV6-5 and TRBJ2-5; TRBD1 agrees at 11 bases. The V gene end was trimmed by 2 bases and the J gene end by 5 bases; junction bases not matched to a gene: 7. The CDR3 runs to 16 residues. The germline V gene has CDR1 MNHEY and CDR2 SVGAGI. The chain's CDR3 is CASSYGQGAFGETQYF. The CDR3, as DNA: TGTGCCAGCAGTTACGGACAGGGGGCTTTTGGGGAGACCCAGTACTTC.

This clone was detected only a few times. A much bigger clone sits one base away, suggesting this may be a read error. V gene TRBV19 combines with J gene TRBJ2-3; 10 nucleotides agree with TRBD2. There are 20 residues in the CDR3. Germline CDR1 LNHDA, CDR2 SQIVND (reference sequence). Trimming removed 4 bases from V and 0 bases from J; junction bases left unmatched: 16. In DNA, the CDR3 is TGTGCCAGTAGTAGAAGGACTAGCGGAATTACTCTTTATAGCACAGATACGCAGTATTTT. This gives the protein CASSRRTSGITLYSTDTQYF.

This clone was detected a few times. The chain joins TRBV6-5 to TRBJ2-3; a weak D match, TRBD1 (5 bases). This CDR3 region has 15 residues. CDR1 and CDR2 from the germline V gene are MNHEY and SVGAGI. Trimming stripped 6 bases from V and 7 bases from J, with 20 bases between. The CDR3 sequence is CASRGAAADRYTQYF. The CDR3 region has the DNA TGTGCCAGCAGAGGGGCTGCGGCTGACCGATATACGCAGTATTTT.

This chain uses TRBV29-1 with TRBJ1-1; the match to TRBD1 covers 7 bases. The CDR3 is 12 amino acids. CDR1 is SQVTM and CDR2 is ANQGSEA in the germline V gene. V lost 4 bases to trimming and J lost 9 bases; unmatched junction nucleotides: 8. CDR3 amino acids: CSVVSQGDKAFF. CDR3 DNA sequence: TGCAGCGTTGTTTCGCAGGGGGATAAAGCTTTCTTT.

The rearrangement uses TRBV10-1 and TRBJ2-7; D uncertain. V lost 0 bases, J lost 0 bases, and 6 bases lay in between. The V gene's germline CDR1 is WNHNN and CDR2 SYGVQD (reference sequence). CDR3 size: 14 residues. The CDR3 DNA is TGCGCCAGCAGTGAGTCTCATGTCTCCTACGAGCAGTACTTC. It encodes CASSESHVSYEQYF.

This chain uses TRBV29-1 with TRBJ2-2; D is undetermined. The germline CDR1 and CDR2 sequences are SQVTM and ANQGSEA. The CDR3 is 11 residues long. V lost 8 bases to trimming and J lost 5 bases, with 9 bases between them. The chain's CDR3 is CSFRGTGELFF. The CDR3 coding sequence is TGCAGCTTCCGCGGTACCGGGGAGCTGTTTTTT.

Details on this clone: Other DNA sequences within the sample encode an identical CDR3. The chain links TRBV5-6 to TRBJ1-5; a possible D gene is TRBD1 (5 bases). This CDR3 is built from 14 residues. The V gene's germline CDR1 is SGHDT and CDR2 YYEEEE. V gave up 0 bases and J gave up 5 bases, with 9 bases separating them. The DNA for the CDR3 is TGTGCCAGCAGCTTGGTGGGGGGAGATCAGCCCCAGCATTTT. Residues: CASSLVGGDQPQHF.

The rearrangement links TRBV29-1 to TRBJ1-1, with D hard to call. V was cut by 4 bases and J by 0 bases, with 9 bases left in between. Germline loops: CDR1 SQVTM, CDR2 ANQGSEA. This CDR3 has 13 amino acids. The CDR3 DNA reads as TGCAGCGTTGTGAGGCCTTTGAACACTGAAGCTTTCTTT. This gives the protein CSVVRPLNTEAFF. The full variable domain, in which reference TRBV29-1 and TRBJ1-1 provide the parts outside the CDR3, is SAVISQKPSRDICQRGTSLTIQCQVDSQVTMMFWYRQQPGQSLTLIATANQGSEATYESGFVIDKFPISRPNLTFSTLTVSNMSPEDSSIYLCSVVRPLNTEAFFGQGTRLTVV.

This rearrangement joins TRBV4-2 to TRBJ2-5, with a tentative D call TRBD2 (6 bases). The CDR3 is 14 residues long. Between the trimmed V and J ends, which lost 0 bases and 5 bases, there was a span of 10 bases. Germline V CDR1 and CDR2: LGHNA, YNFKEQ. In nucleotides, the CDR3 is TGTGCCAGCAGCCAAGATTCAGGGAGGGAGACCCAGTACTTC. Translating it yields CASSQDSGRETQYF.

This sequence joins TRBV4-2 and TRBJ2-4, with 9 bases matching TRBD1. Losses at the gene ends were 0 bases for V and 4 bases for J; bases not matched to a gene: 10. The CDR3 consists of 18 residues. Germline V lookup: CDR1 LGHNA, CDR2 YNFKEQ. CDR3 loop: CASSQEGNRGRKKNIQYF. CDR3 DNA: TGTGCCAGCAGCCAAGAGGGGAACAGGGGGCGCAAAAAAAACATTCAGTACTTC.

The chain uses TRBV6-6 and TRBJ2-7, with TRBD1 matching over 11 bases. The CDR3 is 15 amino acids. Germline V gives CDR1 MNHNY, CDR2 SVGAGI (reference sequence). V lost 5 bases, J lost 2 bases, and 5 bases stayed unmatched. The CDR3 region has the DNA TGTGCCAGCAGTGTGGGGACAGGGGGAACCTACGAGCAGTACTTC. Residues: CASSVGTGGTYEQYF.

This chain joins TRBV28 and TRBJ1-1, with no clear D. Per germline, CDR1 MDHEN and CDR2 SYDVKM. Trimming cost V 10 bases and J 0 bases, with 12 bases left between them. This CDR3 region has 13 residues. CDR3 DNA: TGTGCCACCTGGGCCCCCATGAACACTGAAGCTTTCTTT. This codes for CATWAPMNTEAFF.

This clone came up a few times. The V gene is TRBV6-1, the J gene TRBJ1-1; D might be TRBD1 (5 bases). CDR1 and CDR2 from the germline V gene are MNHNS and SASEGT. There are 14 residues in the CDR3. The germline V and J ends were trimmed by 6 bases and 5 bases, with 16 bases remaining between them. The CDR3 is CASSLDPRGTEAFF. CDR3 DNA: TGTGCCAGCAGCCTGGACCCCCGGGGGACTGAAGCTTTCTTT.

This clone appeared once. This chain joins TRBV6-5 and TRBJ2-5; 7 nucleotides align to TRBD2. This CDR3 has 16 amino acids. V gave up 3 bases and J gave up 5 bases; unmatched junction bases: 12. Germline V gene lookup returns CDR1 MNHEY and CDR2 SVGAGI. CDR3: CASSYWGGNLLETQYF. CDR3 DNA sequence: TGTGCCAGCAGTTATTGGGGGGGGAATCTATTGGAGACCCAGTACTTC.

The gene calls are TRBV19 and TRBJ2-5; the D gene is possibly TRBD2 (5 bases). Germline V gives CDR1 LNHDA, CDR2 SQIVND (reference sequence). Trimming left V 5 bases short and J 1 base short, with 17 bases between. The CDR3 runs to 16 residues. This CDR3 is CASSPLLARAQETQYF. CDR3 in DNA: TGTGCCAGTAGTCCCCTCCTCGCGAGGGCCCAAGAGACCCAGTACTTC.

The gene calls are TRBV28 and TRBJ2-1, with 8 bases aligning to TRBD2. With 8 bases clipped from V and 12 bases from J, the junction kept 18 bases outside the gene matches. CDR3 length: 15 amino acids. CDR1 is MDHEN and CDR2 is SYDVKM in the germline V gene. CDR3 in amino acids: CASRDSGTTLKGQFF. In DNA, the CDR3 is TGTGCCAGCCGAGATAGCGGGACCACACTTAAAGGGCAGTTCTTC.

This clone turned up a few times. This chain uses TRBV5-6 with TRBJ2-2; TRBD2 matches at 8 bases. The V gene end was trimmed by 0 bases and the J gene end by 6 bases; junction bases not matched to a gene: 7. The CDR3 has 16 residues. The germline gives CDR1 SGHDT, CDR2 YYEEEE. CDR3 sequence reads: CASSLGATSVAGELFF. CDR3 bases: TGTGCCAGCAGCTTGGGGGCGACTAGCGTGGCCGGGGAGCTGTTTTTT.

The chain uses TRBV5-6 and TRBJ2-3; 9 bases align to TRBD2. The CDR3 runs 14 residues. Looked up from germline, CDR1 is SGHDT and CDR2 is YYEEEE. V lost 4 bases and J lost 4; bases outside the gene matches: 4. Here the CDR3 DNA reads TGTGCCAGCAGCGGTAGCGGGGGAGCAGATACGCAGTATTTT. It is translated as CASSGSGGADTQYF.

This sequence joins TRBV11-3 and TRBJ2-3; D is perhaps TRBD2 (6 bases). The CDR3 is made up of 15 amino acids. The germline CDR1 and CDR2 sequences are SGHNT and YENEEA. V was cut by 2 bases and J by 7 bases, with 16 bases left in between. Here the CDR3 DNA reads TGTGCCAGCAGCTTACATAGCCTAGCGACTAATACGCAGTATTTT. Its protein is CASSLHSLATNTQYF.

The chain employs TRBV19 and TRBJ1-1, with D possibly matching TRBD1 (6 bases). The CDR3 consists of 11 residues. Trimming stripped 4 bases from V and 11 bases from J, with 11 bases between. Germline V lookup: CDR1 LNHDA, CDR2 SQIVND (reference sequence). For the CDR3, the DNA is TGTGCCAGTAGTAAGACAGGATTGGCTTTCTTT. It is translated as CASSKTGLAFF.

The genes are TRBV9 and TRBJ2-1, with a weak D call TRBD2 (5 bases). Germline CDR1 is SGDLS and CDR2 is YYNGEE. The CDR3 length is 14 residues. Between the trimmed V and J ends, which lost 1 base and 8 bases, there was a span of 13 bases. CDR3 coding DNA: TGTGCCAGCAGCGTAACGAGAGGGCGAGATGAGCAGTTCTTC. Translating it yields CASSVTRGRDEQFF.

The chain employs TRBV5-1 and TRBJ1-5, with D unclear. V was trimmed by 4 bases and J by 0 bases, leaving 8 bases between them. Germline V gene sequence: CDR1 SGHRS, CDR2 YFSETQ. The CDR3 contains 14 residues. In DNA form, the CDR3 reads TGCGCCAGCAGCCCCGGGTCTAGCAATCAGCCCCAGCATTTT. Translated: CASSPGSSNQPQHF.

This sequence joins TRBV30 and TRBJ2-7; TRBD2 matches 12 bases. CDR1 GTSNPN and CDR2 SVGIG come from the germline V gene (reference sequence). The CDR3 extends over 14 amino acids. The V and J ends lost 2 bases and 3 bases, in that order; junction bases with no gene match: 2. CDR3 in amino acids: CAWSLGLAGYEQYF. In DNA, the CDR3 is TGTGCCTGGAGTCTGGGACTAGCGGGCTACGAGCAGTACTTC.

This chain uses TRBV7-2 with TRBJ2-7; weak D call: TRBD1 (6 bases). There are 12 residues in the CDR3. The germline V gene has CDR1 SGHTA and CDR2 FQGNSA. V dropped 5 bases and J dropped 5 bases, with 10 bases sitting between them. The CDR3 loop reads CASSVNRDEQYF. Here the CDR3 DNA reads TGTGCCAGCAGCGTTAACAGGGACGAGCAGTACTTC.

The chain has TRBV19 and TRBJ1-1, with D possibly matching TRBD1 (6 bases). Germline-derived CDR1 and CDR2 are LNHDA and SQIVND (reference sequence). Trimming took off 8 bases at V and 8 bases at J, with 9 bases between the two ends. This CDR3 is built from 10 residues. This CDR3 is CASGTGEAFF. CDR3 in DNA: TGTGCCAGTGGAACAGGGGAAGCTTTCTTT.

The rearrangement joins TRBV7-9 to TRBJ2-7; D is unresolved. The V end lost 5 bases, the J end lost 6 bases, and 8 bases lay between the germline ends. Germline V gene sequence: CDR1 SEHNR, CDR2 FQNEAQ (reference sequence). This CDR3 comprises 11 residues. Here the CDR3 DNA reads TGTGCCAGCAGCCTCCCAGGCGAGCAGTACTTC. Protein product: CASSLPGEQYF.